This is a list of T cell receptor beta chains from one sample in a study of blood T cell repertoires in COVID-19. Sequenced by immunoSEQ multiplex PCR; TCRdb stores in-frame clones only, minus some. The sample lists hundreds of thousands of clones; nearly 90% were seen once. Sequenced sample: PBMCs or T cells enriched from blood (not recorded which). The receptors here all came from a woman aged 45-65 years who had been exposed to COVID-19. Both conserved end residues are part of each CDR3. The D gene is left open where the match is weak. Clone size appears in some rows only: once, few, many, or a class for an expanded clone.

V	D	J	size	DNA	CDR3
TRBV7-8	TRBD1	TRBJ1-6	-	TGTGCCAGCAGCTTAGAGTACAGGGGGAGGAATTCACCCCTCCACTTT	CASSLEYRGRNSPLHF
TRBV27	TRBD1	TRBJ1-5	-	TGTGCCAGCAGCCTCAGGGGGCGCGGTCAGCCCCAGCATTTT	CASSLRGRGQPQHF
TRBV27	-	TRBJ2-1	-	TGTGCCAGTAAACAGGCGGAATGGTCTGAGCAGTTCTTC	CASKQAEWSEQFF
TRBV12-3/TRBV12-4	-	TRBJ2-7	-	TGTGCCAGCAGAACTCTAGGCTACGAGCAGTACTTC	CASRTLGYEQYF
TRBV7-8	TRBD2	TRBJ2-3	-	TGTGCCAGCAGCGGCCAACTAGCGGCCGGGGGGACGCAGTATTTT	CASSGQLAAGGTQYF
TRBV28	-	TRBJ1-1	-	TGTGCCAGCAGTTTCAGGGCCATACCTGAAGCTTTCTTT	CASSFRAIPEAFF
TRBV7-9	-	TRBJ2-7	-	TGTGCCAGCAGCTTAAACCAGAAAACAGGGATCGAGCAGTACTTC	CASSLNQKTGIEQYF
TRBV2	-	TRBJ2-7	-	TGTGCCAGCAGTGGGGACTTCTCCTACGAGCAGTACTTC	CASSGDFSYEQYF
TRBV5-1	TRBD2	TRBJ2-3	-	TGCGCCAGCAGCTCAGATAGCGGGGGACTGACAGATACGCAGTATTTT	CASSSDSGGLTDTQYF
TRBV7-8	-	TRBJ2-2	-	TGTGCCAGCAGCTTAGCGCGGGGTATCGCTAACACCGGGGAGCTGTTTTTT	CASSLARGIANTGELFF
TRBV4-1	TRBD1	TRBJ1-2	-	TGCGCCAGCAGCCAAGATCCGGCGCAGGGGGCGGGCTACACCTTC	CASSQDPAQGAGYTF
TRBV7-2	-	TRBJ1-2	-	TGTGCCAGCAGCCCCGTGAGTGGTTCTAGAGGCTATGGCTACACCTTC	CASSPVSGSRGYGYTF
TRBV27	TRBD2	TRBJ2-1	-	TGTGCCAGCAGTATCGGGACTAGCGGTTACAATGAGCAGTTCTTC	CASSIGTSGYNEQFF
TRBV3-1/TRBV3-2	-	TRBJ1-5	-	TGTGCCAGCAGCCTGACAGACCGTCAGCCCCAGCATTTT	CASSLTDRQPQHF
TRBV5-1	-	TRBJ1-2	-	TGCGCCAGCAGCTTGGATTCAGCTAACTATGGCTACACCTTC	CASSLDSANYGYTF
TRBV6-1	TRBD1	TRBJ2-7	-	TGTGCCAGCAGTGAATTTCATAGGACAGGGGTCAACGAGCAGTACTTC	CASSEFHRTGVNEQYF
TRBV29-1	-	TRBJ2-7	-	TGCAGCGCAGACGACGGGGTGGGTTACGAGCAGTACTTC	CSADDGVGYEQYF
TRBV4-2	-	TRBJ1-4	-	TGTGCCAGCAGCCCCTGGGCGGGGGCGCTATCTGAAAAACTGTTTTTT	CASSPWAGALSEKLFF
TRBV11-2	-	TRBJ2-5	-	TGTGCCAGCAGGGGGGTGCGGGGTGATCAAGAGACCCAGTACTTC	CASRGVRGDQETQYF
TRBV14	TRBD2	TRBJ2-2	-	TGTGCCAGCAGCCAATGGAGCGGAACTAGCGGCACCGGGGAGCTGTTTTTT	CASSQWSGTSGTGELFF
TRBV5-1	TRBD1	TRBJ2-5	-	TGCGCCAGCAGCTTGGTGGGGACAGGGGATTGGGAGACCCAGTACTTC	CASSLVGTGDWETQYF
TRBV19	-	TRBJ1-5	-	TGTGCCACCTCATTAGGGGGGGCTCAGCCCCAGCATTTT	CATSLGGAQPQHF
TRBV27	-	TRBJ2-1	-	TGTGCCAGCAGCCACCGCGGCGGGTTCAGGGGTGGTCATGAGCAGTTCTTC	CASSHRGGFRGGHEQFF
TRBV5-1	-	TRBJ1-1	-	TGCGCCAGCAGCTTGACCGGGGGTCCCACTGAAGCTTTCTTT	CASSLTGGPTEAFF
TRBV5-1	-	TRBJ2-3	-	TGCGCCAGCAGCTTGGGAGGCACTAGCACAGATACGCAGTATTTT	CASSLGGTSTDTQYF
TRBV5-4	-	TRBJ1-2	-	TGTGCCAGCAGCTTGGAAACCACACAAAACTATGGCTACACCTTC	CASSLETTQNYGYTF
TRBV7-2	TRBD1	TRBJ2-2	-	TGTGCCAGCAGCTTGGGACAGGGGATTTCCACCGGGGAGCTGTTTTTT	CASSLGQGISTGELFF
TRBV20-1	-	TRBJ2-2	-	TGCAGTGCTAGTAGTGTCCTCACAATAAACACCGGGGAGCTGTTTTTT	CSASSVLTINTGELFF
TRBV3-1/TRBV3-2	TRBD1	TRBJ1-6	-	TGTGCCAGCAGCCCTAGACAGGGGGAGAATTCACCCCTCCACTTT	CASSPRQGENSPLHF
TRBV7-2	-	TRBJ2-2	-	TGTGCCAGCAGCTCCTCTGCGGGCTCCGGCGGGGAGCTGTTTTTT	CASSSSAGSGGELFF
TRBV19	-	TRBJ2-7	-	TGTGCCAGTAGTAGGGGCTGGACTAACTACGAGCAGTACTTC	CASSRGWTNYEQYF
TRBV28	-	TRBJ2-7	-	TGTGCCAGCAGCAAGGGGACTTACGAGCAGTACTTC	CASSKGTYEQYF
TRBV7-6	-	TRBJ2-3	-	TGTGCCAGCAGCTTAGCCCTGGCCGGGGGATACACAGATACGCAGTATTTT	CASSLALAGGYTDTQYF
TRBV3-1/TRBV3-2	TRBD1	TRBJ2-2	-	TGTGCCAGCAGCCGATGGGACAGTAATGCTGGGGAGCTGTTTTTT	CASSRWDSNAGELFF
TRBV7-8	-	TRBJ2-7	-	TGTGCCAGCAGCTGGGGGGCGGGGGCCTCCTACGAGCAGTACTTC	CASSWGAGASYEQYF
TRBV7-9	-	TRBJ2-7	-	TGTGCCAGCAGCTTAGGAGCAGGCCTCAGCCCCTACGAGCAGTACTTC	CASSLGAGLSPYEQYF
TRBV6-1	-	TRBJ2-2	-	TGTGCCAGCAGTGAACACAGGGCCCAGGCGAACACCGGGGAGCTGTTTTTT	CASSEHRAQANTGELFF
TRBV5-1	-	TRBJ1-6	-	TGCGCCAGCAGCCCGAGGGGGAGCTCCTATAATTCACCCCTCCACTTT	CASSPRGSSYNSPLHF
TRBV19	-	TRBJ1-4	-	TGTGCCAGTAGTATGGGCAGGGAAGTCAGAAAACTGTTTTTT	CASSMGREVRKLFF
TRBV3-1/TRBV3-2	-	TRBJ1-1	-	TGTGCCAGCAGCCGTCAGGTGGGGCAGGGGAACACTGAAGCTTTCTTT	CASSRQVGQGNTEAFF
TRBV18	TRBD1	TRBJ1-6	once	TGTGCCAGCTCACCAGGGACAGGGAATTCACCCCTCCACTTT	CASSPGTGNSPLHF
TRBV6-5	-	TRBJ2-7	-	TGTGCCAGTTCTTTTCTCGGGGGTAGTGCCTACGAGCAGTACTTC	CASSFLGGSAYEQYF
TRBV11-3	-	TRBJ1-3	-	TGTGCCAGCAGTACCTACTCTGGAAACACCATATATTTT	CASSTYSGNTIYF
TRBV4-1	-	TRBJ2-1	few	TGCGCCAGCAGCCGGGGCGGGGTCACCCCCATCTACAATGAGCAGTTCTTC	CASSRGGVTPIYNEQFF
TRBV11-2	TRBD1	TRBJ1-2	-	TGTGCCAGCAGCGACCTGGCAGGGGGCAGCTACACCTTC	CASSDLAGGSYTF
TRBV3-1/TRBV3-2	-	TRBJ1-4	once	TGTGCCAGCAGCCAAGATCGGGGGGGAAAACTGTTTTTT	CASSQDRGGKLFF
TRBV4-1	-	TRBJ2-5	-	TGCGCCAGCAGCCAAGAGAGAGAAGAGACCCAGTACTTC	CASSQEREETQYF